This T cell receptor beta chain stems from a study of blood T cell repertoires in COVID-19. About the research overall: The United States, Italy and Spain were the sources of the acute and convalescent COVID-19 samples. The analysed material was cDNA or gDNA that came from T cells, B-cell-depleted T cells, or PBMCs.

Per the authors' pipeline: Amplification of reference gene primers was used by the study to estimate nucleated cell counts. Generated by immunoSEQ multiplex PCR, the TCRdb table keeps only in-frame clones and is missing some. The D gene and trimming were derived from the DNA, and the V and J assignments and clone size from that table. Among 50,000 to 60,000 clones, roughly 90% were seen once, and the ten largest hold around 10%. The CDR3 covers 17 residues. Germline V gives CDR1 MNHNS, CDR2 SASEGT. Unmatched junction bases numbered 10, after V lost 3 bases and J lost 0 bases. The sample comprised peripheral blood. This chain connects TRBV6-1 to TRBJ1-1, with 7 positions matching TRBD1. This TCR was recovered from a woman of 80 years or more with acute or convalescent COVID-19. CDR3 coding DNA: TGTGCCAGCAGTGAGAGCAGGGGGTGGAAGGTGAACACTGAAGCTTTCTTT. Translation gives CASSESRGWKVNTEAFF.